This TCR beta chain is from a study of immune characteristics of hereditary and idiopathic chronic pancreatitis. The pancreas tissue came from patients undergoing total pancreatectomy with islet autotransplantation. The CDR3 has 17 amino acids. Trimming removed 3 bases from V and 0 bases from J, with 17 bases in between. Germline V gene lookup returns CDR1 SGHTA and CDR2 FQGNSA. Method: immunoSEQ multiplex PCR; TCRdb's copy keeps in-frame clones and lacks some. The table has about 14,000 clones, around 79% seen once. This clone has only a few counts. This TCR was sampled from a human donor with chronic pancreatitis. Sequencing was carried out using pancreas tissue with hereditary chronic pancreatitis. V and J are TRBV7-2 and TRBJ1-1; no reliable D call. CDR3 protein: CASSLSRASVMNTEAFF. CDR3 nucleotide sequence: TGTGCCAGCAGCTTGTCGAGAGCCAGCGTAATGAACACTGAAGCTTTCTTT. Based on the CDR3 plus reference TRBV7-2 and TRBJ1-1, the full variable domain is GAGVSQSPSNKVTEKGKDVELRCDPISGHTALYWYRQSLGQGLEFLIYFQGNSAPDKSGLPSDRFSAERTGGSVSTLTIQRTQQEDSAVYLCASSLSRASVMNTEAFFGQGTRLTVV.